This T cell receptor (beta chain) was identified during a study of T-cell memory formation after mild COVID-19. Whole-study results and caveats: A subset of responding clones appeared in pre-infection memory, suggesting cross-reactive memory joined.

There are a few counts of this clonotype. Antigen specificity is unknown. TCRdb re-called the 5' RACE reads with MiXCR, one entry per CDR3 protein. Here the sample spans roughly 350,000 distinct CDR3 sequences, around 13% being singletons. Trimming took 5 bases from V and 2 from J, leaving 11 bases between them. Per the germline V gene, CDR1 is SGHTA and CDR2 is FQGNSA. The CDR3 runs to 14 residues. This chain links TRBV7-2 with TRBJ2-3; no firm D call. The sequenced sample was PBMCs or a T cell subset sorted from them (not recorded which). This clonotype was obtained from a man aged 18-30 years who had mild COVID-19 (a few samples of this study predate the infection). Cell type and time point are not known. The CDR3 DNA is TGTGCCAGCAGCGCTGGCCGATACACAGATACGCAGTATTTT. Encoded protein: CASSAGRYTDTQYF.